This T cell receptor beta chain was sequenced for a study of blood T cell repertoires in COVID-19. CDR3 size: 13 residues. The germline V gene encodes CDR1 SGHDN and CDR2 FVKESK. J was trimmed by 7 bases and V by 1 base; bases with no gene match: 1. Some clones are missing from TCRdb's copy, which holds only in-frame ones; the method was immunoSEQ multiplex PCR. The repertoire holds some 240,000 clones, around 82% seen once, with around 13% in the top ten. The rearrangement links TRBV14 to TRBJ2-1, with 7 positions matching TRBD2. This TCR was sampled from a human donor in a cohort sampled during active COVID-19. The sample taken for sequencing was peripheral blood. This chain's CDR3 is CASSQGLANEQFF. Written as DNA, the CDR3 is TGTGCCAGCAGCCAAGGACTAGCAAATGAGCAGTTCTTC.